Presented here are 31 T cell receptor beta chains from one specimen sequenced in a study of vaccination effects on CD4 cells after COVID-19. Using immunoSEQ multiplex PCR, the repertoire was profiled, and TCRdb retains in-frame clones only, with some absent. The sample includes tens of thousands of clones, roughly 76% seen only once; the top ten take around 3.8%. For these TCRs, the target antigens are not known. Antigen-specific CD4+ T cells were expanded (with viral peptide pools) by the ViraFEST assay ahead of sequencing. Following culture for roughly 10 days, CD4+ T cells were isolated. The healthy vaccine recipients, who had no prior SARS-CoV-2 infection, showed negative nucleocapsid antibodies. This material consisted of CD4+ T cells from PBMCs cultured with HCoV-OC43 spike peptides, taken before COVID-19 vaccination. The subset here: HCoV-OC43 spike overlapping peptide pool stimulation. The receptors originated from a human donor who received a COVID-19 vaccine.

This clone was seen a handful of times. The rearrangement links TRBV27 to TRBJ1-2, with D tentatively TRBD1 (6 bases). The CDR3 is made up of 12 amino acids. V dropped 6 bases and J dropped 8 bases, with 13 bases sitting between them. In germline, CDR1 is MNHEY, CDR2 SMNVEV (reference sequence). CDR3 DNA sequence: TGTGCCAGCAGATCCGGGGGCACGGGCTACACCTTC. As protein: CASRSGGTGYTF.

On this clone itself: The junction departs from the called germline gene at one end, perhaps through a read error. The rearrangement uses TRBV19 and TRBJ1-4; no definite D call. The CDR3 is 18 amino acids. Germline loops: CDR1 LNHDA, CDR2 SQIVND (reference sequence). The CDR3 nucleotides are TGTGCCAGTAGAATAGTGGTTGGAATGAGAGTTAAAAATGAAAAACTGTTTTTT. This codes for CASRIVVGMRVKNEKLFF.

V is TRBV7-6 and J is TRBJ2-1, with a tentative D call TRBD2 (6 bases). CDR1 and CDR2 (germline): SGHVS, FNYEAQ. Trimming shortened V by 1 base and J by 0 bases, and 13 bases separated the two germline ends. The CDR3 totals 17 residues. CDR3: CASSLEGRGRSYNEQFF. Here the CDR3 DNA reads TGTGCCAGCAGCTTAGAAGGGCGGGGACGCTCCTACAATGAGCAGTTCTTC.

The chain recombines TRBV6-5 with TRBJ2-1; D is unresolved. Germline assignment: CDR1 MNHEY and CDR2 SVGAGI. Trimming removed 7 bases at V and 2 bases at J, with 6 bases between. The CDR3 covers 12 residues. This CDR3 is CASTGPYNEQFF. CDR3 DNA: TGTGCCAGCACAGGACCCTACAATGAGCAGTTCTTC.

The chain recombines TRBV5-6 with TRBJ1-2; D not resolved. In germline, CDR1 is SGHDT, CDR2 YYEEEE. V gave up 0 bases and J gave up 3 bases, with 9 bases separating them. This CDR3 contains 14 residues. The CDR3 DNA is TGTGCCAGCAGCTTGGAAGGGCCGTACTATGGCTACACCTTC. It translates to CASSLEGPYYGYTF.

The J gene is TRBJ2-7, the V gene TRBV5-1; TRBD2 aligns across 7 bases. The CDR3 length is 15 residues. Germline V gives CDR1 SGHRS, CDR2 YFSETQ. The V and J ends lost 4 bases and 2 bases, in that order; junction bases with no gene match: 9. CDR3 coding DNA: TGCGCCAGCAGCCCGGCCGGGACTACGGCCTACGAGCAGTACGTC. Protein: CASSPAGTTAYEQYV.

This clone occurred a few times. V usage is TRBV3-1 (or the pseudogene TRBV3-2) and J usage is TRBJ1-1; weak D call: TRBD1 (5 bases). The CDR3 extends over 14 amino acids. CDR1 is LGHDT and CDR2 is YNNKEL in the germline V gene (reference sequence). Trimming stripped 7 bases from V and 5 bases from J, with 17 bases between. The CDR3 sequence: CASTSHGEGTEAFF. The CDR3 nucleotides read TGTGCCAGCACCTCCCACGGGGAGGGGACTGAAGCTTTCTTT.

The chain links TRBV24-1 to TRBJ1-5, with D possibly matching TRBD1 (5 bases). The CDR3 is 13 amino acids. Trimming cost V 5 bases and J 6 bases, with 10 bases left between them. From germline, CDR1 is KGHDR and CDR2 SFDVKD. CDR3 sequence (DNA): TGTGCCACCAGTGGGGGGGGGAGTCAGCCCCAGCATTTT. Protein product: CATSGGGSQPQHF.

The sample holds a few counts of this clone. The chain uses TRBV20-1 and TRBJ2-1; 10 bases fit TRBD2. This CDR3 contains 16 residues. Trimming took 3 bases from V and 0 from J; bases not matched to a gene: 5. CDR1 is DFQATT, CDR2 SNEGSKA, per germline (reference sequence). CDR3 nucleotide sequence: TGCAGTGCTAGTCGGAGCGGGGGGGACTCCTACAATGAGCAGTTCTTC. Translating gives CSASRSGGDSYNEQFF.

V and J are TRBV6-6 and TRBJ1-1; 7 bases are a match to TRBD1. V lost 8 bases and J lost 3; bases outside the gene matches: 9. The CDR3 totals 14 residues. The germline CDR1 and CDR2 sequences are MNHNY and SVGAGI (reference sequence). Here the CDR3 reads CASGKGAGYTEAFF. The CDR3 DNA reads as TGTGCCAGCGGAAAGGGGGCCGGGTACACTGAAGCTTTCTTT.

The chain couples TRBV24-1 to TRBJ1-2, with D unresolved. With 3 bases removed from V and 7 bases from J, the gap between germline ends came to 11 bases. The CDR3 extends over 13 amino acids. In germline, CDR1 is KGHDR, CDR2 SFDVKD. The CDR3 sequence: CATSDPSVGGYTF. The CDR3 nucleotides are TGTGCCACCAGTGATCCCAGCGTTGGTGGCTACACCTTC.

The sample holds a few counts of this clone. The CDR3 loop reads CASSNRVEAFF. DNA of the CDR3: TGTGCCAGTAGCAACAGGGTTGAAGCTTTCTTT. The V call is TRBV19, the J call TRBJ1-1, with D maybe TRBD1 (6 bases). CDR1 and CDR2 from the germline V gene are LNHDA and SQIVND (reference sequence). The germline V and J ends were trimmed by 6 bases and 7 bases, with 9 bases remaining between them. CDR3 length: 11 amino acids.

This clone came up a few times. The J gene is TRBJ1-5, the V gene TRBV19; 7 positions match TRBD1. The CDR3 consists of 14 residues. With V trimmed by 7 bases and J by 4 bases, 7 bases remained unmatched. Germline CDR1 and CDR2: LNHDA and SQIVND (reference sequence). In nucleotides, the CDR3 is TGTGCCAGTACCCTGCAGGGGGGAAATCAGCCCCAGCATTTT. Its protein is CASTLQGGNQPQHF.

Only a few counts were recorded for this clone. CDR3 amino acids: CASSLGREGPPRSGELFF. The CDR3 nucleotides read TGCGCCAGCAGCTTGGGCCGTGAGGGGCCGCCTAGATCCGGGGAGCTGTTTTTT. The chain has TRBV5-1 and TRBJ2-2; D could derive from TRBD1 or TRBD2 (5 bases each). The CDR3 loop spans 18 amino acids. The V end lost 0 bases, the J end lost 6 bases, and 21 bases lay between the germline ends. Looked up from germline, CDR1 is SGHRS and CDR2 is YFSETQ. Full variable domain (rest looked up from reference TRBV5-1 and TRBJ2-2): KAGVTQTPRYLIKTRGQQVTLSCSPISGHRSVSWYQQTPGQGLQFLFEYFSETQRNKGNFPGRFSGRQFSNSRSEMNVSTLELGDSALYLCASSLGREGPPRSGELFFGEGSRLTVL.

CDR3 sequence: CASSQGTLNYGYTF. CDR3 bases: TGCGCCAGCAGCCAAGGGACGCTAAACTATGGCTACACCTTC. V usage is TRBV4-3 and J usage is TRBJ1-2; the D is unclear. The CDR3 covers 14 residues. Germline V gene sequence: CDR1 LGHNA, CDR2 YSLEER. The ends were cut back, 1 base at V and 2 bases at J, with 8 bases in the middle.

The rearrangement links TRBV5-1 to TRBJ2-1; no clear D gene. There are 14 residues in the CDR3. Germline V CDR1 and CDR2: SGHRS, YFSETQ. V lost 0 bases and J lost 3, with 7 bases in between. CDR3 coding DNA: TGCGCCAGCAGCTTGGACGCGTTCTACAATGAGCAGTTCTTC. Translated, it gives CASSLDAFYNEQFF.

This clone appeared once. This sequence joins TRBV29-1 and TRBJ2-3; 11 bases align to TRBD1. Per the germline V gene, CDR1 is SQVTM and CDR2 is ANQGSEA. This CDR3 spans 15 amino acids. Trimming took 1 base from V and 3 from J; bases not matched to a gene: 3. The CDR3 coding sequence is TGCAGCGTTGAAGGGACAGGGGGCGCGACAGATACGCAGTATTTT. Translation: CSVEGTGGATDTQYF.

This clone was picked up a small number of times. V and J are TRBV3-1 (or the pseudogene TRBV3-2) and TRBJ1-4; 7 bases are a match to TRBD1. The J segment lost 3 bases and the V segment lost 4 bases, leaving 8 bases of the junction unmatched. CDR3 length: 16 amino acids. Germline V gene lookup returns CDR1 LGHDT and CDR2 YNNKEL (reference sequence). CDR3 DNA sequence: TGTGCCAGCAGCCCTACGCACGGGACAGCTAATGAAAAACTGTTTTTT. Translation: CASSPTHGTANEKLFF.

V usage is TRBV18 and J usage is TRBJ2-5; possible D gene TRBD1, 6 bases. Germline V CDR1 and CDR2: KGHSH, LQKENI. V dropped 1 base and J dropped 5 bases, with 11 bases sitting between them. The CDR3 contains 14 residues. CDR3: CASSPQAQGETQYF. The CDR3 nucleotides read TGTGCCAGCTCACCACAGGCCCAGGGGGAGACCCAGTACTTC. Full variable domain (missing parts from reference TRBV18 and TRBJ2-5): NAGVMQNPRHLVRRRGQEARLRCSPMKGHSHVYWYRQLPEEGLKFMVYLQKENIIDESGMPKERFSAEFPKEGPSILRIQQVVRGDSAAYFCASSPQAQGETQYFGPGTRLLVL.

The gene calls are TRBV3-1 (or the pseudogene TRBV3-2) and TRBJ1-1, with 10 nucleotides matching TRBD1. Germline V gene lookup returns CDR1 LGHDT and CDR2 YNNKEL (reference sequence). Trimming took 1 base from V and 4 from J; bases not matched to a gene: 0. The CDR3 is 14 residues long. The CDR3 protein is CASSQGDRGTEAFF. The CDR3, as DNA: TGTGCCAGCAGCCAAGGGGACAGGGGCACTGAAGCTTTCTTT.

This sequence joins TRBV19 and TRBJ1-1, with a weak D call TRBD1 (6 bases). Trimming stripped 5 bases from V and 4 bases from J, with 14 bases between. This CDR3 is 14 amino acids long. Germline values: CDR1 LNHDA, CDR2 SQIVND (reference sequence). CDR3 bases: TGTGCCAGTAGTCTTACAGGGTCCCGCACTGAAGCTTTCTTT. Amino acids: CASSLTGSRTEAFF. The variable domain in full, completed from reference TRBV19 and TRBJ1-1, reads DGGITQSPKYLFRKEGQNVTLSCEQNLNHDAMYWYRQDPGQGLRLIYYSQIVNDFQKGDIAEGYSVSREKKESFPLTVTSAQKNPTAFYLCASSLTGSRTEAFFGQGTRLTVV.

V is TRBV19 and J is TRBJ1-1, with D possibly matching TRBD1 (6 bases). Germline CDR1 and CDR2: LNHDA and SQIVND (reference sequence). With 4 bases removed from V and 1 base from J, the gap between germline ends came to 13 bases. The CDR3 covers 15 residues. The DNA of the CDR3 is TGTGCCAGTAGTAATCAGGGGCAGGCGAACACTGAAGCTTTCTTT. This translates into CASSNQGQANTEAFF.

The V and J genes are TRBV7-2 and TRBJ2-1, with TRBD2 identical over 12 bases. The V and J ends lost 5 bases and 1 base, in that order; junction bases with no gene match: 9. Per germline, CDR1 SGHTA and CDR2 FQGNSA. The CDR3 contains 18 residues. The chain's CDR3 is CASSTRALAGGSYNEQFF. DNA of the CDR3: TGTGCCAGCAGCACCAGAGCACTAGCGGGGGGATCCTACAATGAGCAGTTCTTC.

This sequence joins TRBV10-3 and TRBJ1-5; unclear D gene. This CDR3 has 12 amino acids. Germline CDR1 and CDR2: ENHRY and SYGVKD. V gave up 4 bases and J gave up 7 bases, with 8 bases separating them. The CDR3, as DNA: TGTGCCATCAGTGCGGCAGACCAGCCCCAGCATTTT. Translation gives CAISAADQPQHF.

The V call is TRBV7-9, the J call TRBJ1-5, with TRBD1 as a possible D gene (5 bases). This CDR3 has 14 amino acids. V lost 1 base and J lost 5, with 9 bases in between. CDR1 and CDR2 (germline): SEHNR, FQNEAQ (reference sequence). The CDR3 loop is CASSLGQGDQPQHF. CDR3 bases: TGTGCCAGCAGCTTAGGGCAGGGCGATCAGCCCCAGCATTTT.

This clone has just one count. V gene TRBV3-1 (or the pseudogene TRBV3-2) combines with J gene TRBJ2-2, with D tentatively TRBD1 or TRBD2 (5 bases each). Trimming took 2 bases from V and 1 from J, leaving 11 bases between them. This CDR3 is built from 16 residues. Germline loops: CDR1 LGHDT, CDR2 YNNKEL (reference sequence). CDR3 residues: CASSQFGAGNTGELFF. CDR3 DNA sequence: TGTGCCAGCAGCCAATTCGGGGCCGGGAACACCGGGGAGCTGTTTTTT.

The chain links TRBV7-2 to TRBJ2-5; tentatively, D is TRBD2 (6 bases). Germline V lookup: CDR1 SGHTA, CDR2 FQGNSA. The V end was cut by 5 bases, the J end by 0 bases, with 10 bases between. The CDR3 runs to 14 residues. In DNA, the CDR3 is TGTGCCAGCAGCCCAAGGGACTACCAAGAGACCCAGTACTTC. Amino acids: CASSPRDYQETQYF. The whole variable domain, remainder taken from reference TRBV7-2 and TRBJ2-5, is GAGVSQSPSNKVTEKGKDVELRCDPISGHTALYWYRQSLGQGLEFLIYFQGNSAPDKSGLPSDRFSAERTGGSVSTLTIQRTQQEDSAVYLCASSPRDYQETQYFGPGTRLLVL.

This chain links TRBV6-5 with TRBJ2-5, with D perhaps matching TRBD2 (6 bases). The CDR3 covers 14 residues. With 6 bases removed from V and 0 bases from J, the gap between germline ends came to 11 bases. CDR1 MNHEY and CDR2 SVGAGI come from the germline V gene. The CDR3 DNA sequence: TGTGCCAGCAGCGTGGGCGGGAACCAAGAGACCCAGTACTTC. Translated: CASSVGGNQETQYF.

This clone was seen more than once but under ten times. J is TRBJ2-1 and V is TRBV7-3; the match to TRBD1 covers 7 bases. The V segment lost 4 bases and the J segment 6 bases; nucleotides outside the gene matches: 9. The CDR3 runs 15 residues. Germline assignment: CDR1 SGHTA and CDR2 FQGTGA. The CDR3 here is CASSYQGVTSNEQFF. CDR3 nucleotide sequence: TGTGCCAGCAGCTATCAGGGGGTTACCAGCAATGAGCAGTTCTTC.

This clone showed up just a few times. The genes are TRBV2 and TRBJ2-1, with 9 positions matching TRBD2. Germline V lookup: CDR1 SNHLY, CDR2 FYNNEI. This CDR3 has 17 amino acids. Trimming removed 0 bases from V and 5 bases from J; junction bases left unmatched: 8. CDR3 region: CASSEAQGSGGHNEQFF. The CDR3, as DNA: TGTGCCAGCAGTGAAGCGCAAGGTAGCGGGGGCCACAATGAGCAGTTCTTC.

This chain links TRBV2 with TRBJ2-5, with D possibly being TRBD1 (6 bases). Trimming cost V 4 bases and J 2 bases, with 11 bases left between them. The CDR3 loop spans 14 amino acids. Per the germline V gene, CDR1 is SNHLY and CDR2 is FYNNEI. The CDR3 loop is CASSGWTEQETQYF. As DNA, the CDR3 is TGTGCCAGCAGTGGATGGACAGAGCAAGAGACCCAGTACTTC.